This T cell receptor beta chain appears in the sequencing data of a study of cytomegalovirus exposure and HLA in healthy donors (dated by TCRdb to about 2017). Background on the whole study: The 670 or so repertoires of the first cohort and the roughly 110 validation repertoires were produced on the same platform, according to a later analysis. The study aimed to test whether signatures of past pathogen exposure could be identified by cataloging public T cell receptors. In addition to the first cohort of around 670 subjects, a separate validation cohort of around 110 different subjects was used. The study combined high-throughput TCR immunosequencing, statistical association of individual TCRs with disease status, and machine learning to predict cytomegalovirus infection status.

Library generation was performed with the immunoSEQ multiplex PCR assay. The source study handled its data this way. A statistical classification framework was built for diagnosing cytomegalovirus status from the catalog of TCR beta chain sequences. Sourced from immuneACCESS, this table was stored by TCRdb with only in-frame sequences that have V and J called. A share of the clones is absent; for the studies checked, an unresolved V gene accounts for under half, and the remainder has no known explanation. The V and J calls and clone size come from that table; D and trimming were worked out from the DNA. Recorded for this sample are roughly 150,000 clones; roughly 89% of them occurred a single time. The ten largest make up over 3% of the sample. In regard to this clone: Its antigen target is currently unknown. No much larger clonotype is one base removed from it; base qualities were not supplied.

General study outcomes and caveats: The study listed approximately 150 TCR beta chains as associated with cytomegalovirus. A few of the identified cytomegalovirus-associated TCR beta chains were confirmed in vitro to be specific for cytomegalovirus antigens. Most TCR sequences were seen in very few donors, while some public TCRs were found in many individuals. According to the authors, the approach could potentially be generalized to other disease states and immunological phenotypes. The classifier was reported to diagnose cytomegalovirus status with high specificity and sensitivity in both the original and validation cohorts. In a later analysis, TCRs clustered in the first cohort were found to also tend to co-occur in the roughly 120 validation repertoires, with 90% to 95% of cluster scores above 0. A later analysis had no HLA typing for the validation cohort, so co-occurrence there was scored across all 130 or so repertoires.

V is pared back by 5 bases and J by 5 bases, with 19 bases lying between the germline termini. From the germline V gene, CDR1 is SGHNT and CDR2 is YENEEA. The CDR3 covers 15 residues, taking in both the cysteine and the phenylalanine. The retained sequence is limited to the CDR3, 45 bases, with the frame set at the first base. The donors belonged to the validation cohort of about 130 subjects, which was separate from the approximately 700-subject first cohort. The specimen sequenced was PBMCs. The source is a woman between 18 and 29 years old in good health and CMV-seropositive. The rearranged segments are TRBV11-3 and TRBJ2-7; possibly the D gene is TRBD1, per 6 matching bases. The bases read TGTGCCAGCAGCCAGCGCACAGGGATGGTCCACGAGCAGTACTTC. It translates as CASSQRTGMVHEQYF.